This entry is about one T cell receptor (beta chain). Its antigen is unidentified. Method: immunoSEQ multiplex PCR; TCRdb's copy keeps in-frame clones and lacks some. The sample gives some 2,500,000 clones, 93% of which show up once; about 0.39% is in the top ten. Naive CD45RA+ and memory CD45RA-negative subsets were split from CD4+ cells. This specimen comes from a study of shared clonotypes between healthy human individuals. Whole-study context: Each donor had three CD4 naive, three CD4 memory, two CD8 naive and one CD8 memory plate. Regarding the study as a whole: Researchers sampled only blood; tissue repertoires likely differ. Naive subsets usually exceeded memory subsets in estimated richness.

V lost 6 bases, J lost 3 bases, and 5 bases stayed unmatched. From germline, CDR1 is SGHTA and CDR2 FQGTGA. The CDR3 is 13 residues long. The sequence derives from a man between 18 and 29 years old in good health. Some clones in this sample may be carry-over from other donors' samples. The chain uses TRBV7-3 and TRBJ2-7; 7 bases map to TRBD1. Sequencing was done on a sample of naive CD4+ T cells from PBMCs. The subset: CD45RA+ positively selected. CDR3 in DNA: TGTGCCAGCAGTCGGGACAGAAACTACGAGCAGTACTTC. It encodes CASSRDRNYEQYF.